This T cell receptor (beta chain) came from a study of blood T cells in healthy people across ages. Study-wide points: Long-lived donors had more naive CD4+ cells and higher diversity than aged donors. It was held that diversity estimates obtained from one million T cells represented underestimates.

A word on this clonotype: Its antigen remains unidentified.

Researchers isolated at least 7 million PBMCs per sample. CDR3 length equals 14 residues. Germline V gene data show CDR1 as LGHDT and CDR2 as YNNKEL (reference sequence). V lost 3 bases to trimming and J lost 1 base, with 9 bases between them. Primers used in a second PCR of about 6 to 12 cycles were a sample-barcoded 5' primer and a J-beta primer mix. The template-switch adaptor, which had 12 random nucleotides, put a tag on each cDNA molecule. TCRdb fed the 5' RACE reads into MiXCR, producing one record per CDR3 protein. The data contain 1.5 million or so distinct CDR3 sequences, 42% of them singletons.

The chain is built from TRBV3-1 and TRBJ1-1; D gene unclear. The sequenced sample was blood. The receptor comes from a woman aged 18-29 years in good health. The CDR3 DNA sequence: TGTGCCAGCAGCCAGTTGGGATCGAACACTGAAGCTTTCTTT. Translation gives CASSQLGSNTEAFF.